The 18 T cell receptor beta chains below come from one sample, sequenced in a study of control samples from healthy donors and cancer patients. Assay: immunoSEQ multiplex PCR; the TCRdb copy retains only in-frame clones and omits some. The repertoire holds around 180,000 clones, with about 86% as singletons. The source material was blood. The receptors here all came from a woman aged 30 to 39 in good health.

The V call is TRBV29-1, the J call TRBJ1-1, with no clear D. Trimming removed 6 bases from V and 4 bases from J, with 12 bases in between. The CDR3 covers 12 residues. The V gene's germline CDR1 is SQVTM and CDR2 ANQGSEA. The CDR3 spells CSVTPLTTEAFF. DNA of the CDR3: TGCAGCGTAACGCCTCTTACCACTGAAGCTTTCTTT.

This rearrangement joins TRBV7-9 to TRBJ1-1; 10 bases are shared with TRBD1. The CDR3 extends over 13 amino acids. CDR1 SEHNR and CDR2 FQNEAQ come from the germline V gene (reference sequence). With V trimmed by 6 bases and J by 3 bases, 1 base remained unmatched. CDR3: CASRGQGYTEAFF. The CDR3 bases are TGTGCCAGCAGGGGACAGGGGTACACTGAAGCTTTCTTT.

This chain links TRBV5-1 with TRBJ2-1, with 8 bases aligning to TRBD2. Trimming removed 4 bases from V and 0 bases from J; junction bases left unmatched: 3. The CDR3 length is 15 residues. CDR1 SGHRS and CDR2 YFSETQ come from the germline V gene. CDR3 region: CASSPGGASYNEQFF. The CDR3 coding sequence is TGCGCCAGCAGCCCCGGGGGGGCCTCCTACAATGAGCAGTTCTTC.

The chain combines TRBV7-2 with TRBJ2-3, with D unresolved. The V gene lost 1 base and the J gene lost 2 bases, with 7 bases spanning the gap. This CDR3 region has 14 residues. CDR1 is SGHTA, CDR2 FQGNSA, per germline. The CDR3 protein is CASSLESPTDTQYF. Written as DNA, the CDR3 is TGTGCCAGCAGCTTAGAATCCCCCACAGATACGCAGTATTTT.

In its sample, this clone was seen once. V usage is TRBV10-3 and J usage is TRBJ1-5; D gene ambiguous. V shed 4 bases and J shed 0 bases, with 4 bases lying between them. There are 13 residues in the CDR3. Looked up from germline, CDR1 is ENHRY and CDR2 is SYGVKD. CDR3 DNA: TGTGCCATCAGTGGAACTAGCAATCAGCCCCAGCATTTT. Its translation: CAISGTSNQPQHF.

The chain carries TRBV7-9 and TRBJ2-2; D is unresolved. The germline CDR1 and CDR2 sequences are SEHNR and FQNEAQ (reference sequence). The CDR3 loop spans 15 amino acids. Trimming stripped 4 bases from V and 2 bases from J, with 11 bases between. CDR3 in DNA: TGTGCCAGCAGCTCATATAGGGTTAACACCGGGGAGCTGTTTTTT. Amino acids: CASSSYRVNTGELFF. The full variable domain, rest sourced from reference TRBV7-9 and TRBJ2-2, is DTGVSQNPRHKITKRGQNVTFRCDPISEHNRLYWYRQTLGQGPEFLTYFQNEAQLEKSRLLSDRFSAERPKGSFSTLEIQRTEQGDSAMYLCASSSYRVNTGELFFGEGSRLTVL.

This clone was detected only a few times. This chain connects TRBV4-1 to TRBJ2-1; TRBD2 agrees at 7 bases. The germline V gene encodes CDR1 MGHRA and CDR2 YSYEKL. CDR3 length: 16 residues. The V gene end was trimmed by 0 bases and the J gene end by 6 bases; junction bases not matched to a gene: 8. The CDR3 DNA is TGCGCCAGCAGCCAAGATGGGGGGGGTGTGGGCAATGAGCAGTTCTTC. As protein: CASSQDGGGVGNEQFF.

The gene calls are TRBV3-1 (or the pseudogene TRBV3-2) and TRBJ2-1, with 8 bases fitting TRBD2. The CDR3 totals 15 residues. Per the germline V gene, CDR1 is LGHDT and CDR2 is YNNKEL (reference sequence). Germline trimming cut 8 bases from V and 7 bases from J; bases unmatched to any gene: 13. This CDR3 reads CASGFTGGGINEQFF. The CDR3 DNA follows: TGTGCCAGCGGCTTCACTGGCGGGGGGATTAATGAGCAGTTCTTC.

This clone appeared a single time. The same CDR3 arises from other DNA sequences in this sample as well. The gene calls are TRBV4-1 and TRBJ1-2, with D possibly being TRBD1 (5 bases). The V end lost 0 bases, the J end lost 0 bases, and 8 bases lay between the germline ends. Germline V gene sequence: CDR1 MGHRA, CDR2 YSYEKL. The CDR3 totals 15 residues. CDR3 DNA sequence: TGCGCCAGCAGCCAAGAGCCGGGGGCTAACTATGGCTACACCTTC. Its translation is CASSQEPGANYGYTF.

This clone was recorded a few times. The chain recombines TRBV5-1 with TRBJ1-5; 8 bases line up with TRBD1. Germline V gene data show CDR1 as SGHRS and CDR2 as YFSETQ. The V gene end was trimmed by 4 bases and the J gene end by 6 bases; junction bases not matched to a gene: 9. The CDR3 is made up of 15 amino acids. CDR3 residues: CASSPRTGSSQPQHF. In nucleotides, the CDR3 is TGCGCCAGCAGCCCAAGGACAGGGAGTAGTCAGCCCCAGCATTTT.

The J gene is TRBJ1-4, the V gene TRBV11-2, with D maybe TRBD1 (6 bases). CDR3 size: 14 residues. Deletions cut 4 bases from V and 8 bases from J, with 14 bases between. Per germline, CDR1 SGHAT and CDR2 FQNNGV. The CDR3 DNA sequence: TGTGCCAGCAGCTCAGGGGCCCCTGCGGAAAAACTGTTTTTT. Translated: CASSSGAPAEKLFF.

The V call is TRBV5-4, the J call TRBJ2-1; D remains unclear. V lost 4 bases to trimming and J lost 12 bases, with 11 bases between them. The germline V gene encodes CDR1 SGHNT and CDR2 YYREEE (reference sequence). This CDR3 contains 11 residues. In DNA, the CDR3 is TGTGCCAGCAGCACAAACTCTCGGCAGTTCTTC. Protein: CASSTNSRQFF.

This chain's CDR3 is CASSQGSGATDTQYF. The DNA of the CDR3 is TGTGCCAGCAGCCAAGGGTCTGGGGCCACAGATACGCAGTATTTT. This chain links TRBV14 with TRBJ2-3, with D tentatively TRBD1 (5 bases). Trimming pared 1 base from V and 2 bases from J, leaving 10 bases between. The germline CDR1 and CDR2 sequences are SGHDN and FVKESK. The CDR3 is 15 amino acids.

This clone was seen a few times. Other nucleotide sequences from this sample produce the same CDR3. This chain links TRBV19 with TRBJ2-1, with 7 bases fitting TRBD1. This CDR3 has 14 residues. J was trimmed by 2 bases and V by 4 bases; bases with no gene match: 2. Germline lookup yields CDR1 LNHDA and CDR2 SQIVND (reference sequence). The CDR3 DNA follows: TGTGCCAGTAGTAGACAGGGCCCCTACAATGAGCAGTTCTTC. It specifies CASSRQGPYNEQFF.

The J gene is TRBJ1-2, the V gene TRBV19; a weak D match, TRBD1 (5 bases). With 4 bases removed from V and 7 bases from J, the gap between germline ends came to 16 bases. This CDR3 is built from 14 residues. Germline-derived CDR1 and CDR2 are LNHDA and SQIVND (reference sequence). In nucleotides, the CDR3 is TGTGCCAGTAGTAACTCAGGGAATTTATTTGGCTACACCTTC. Encoded protein: CASSNSGNLFGYTF.

The chain joins TRBV27 to TRBJ2-7; D unclear. The CDR3 runs 12 residues. Germline values: CDR1 MNHEY, CDR2 SMNVEV (reference sequence). Trimming took 6 bases from V and 3 from J, leaving 9 bases between them. CDR3 coding DNA: TGTGCCAGCAGGCTGATTCGCTACGAGCAGTACTTC. This codes for CASRLIRYEQYF.

V and J are TRBV29-1 and TRBJ1-3; D not certain. Deletions cut 4 bases from V and 1 base from J, with 5 bases between. The germline V gene encodes CDR1 SQVTM and CDR2 ANQGSEA. This CDR3 has 12 residues. For the CDR3, the DNA is TGCAGCGTTGTGCAGTCTGGAAACACCATATATTTT. It encodes CSVVQSGNTIYF. The whole variable domain, filled in from reference TRBV29-1 and TRBJ1-3, reads SAVISQKPSRDICQRGTSLTIQCQVDSQVTMMFWYRQQPGQSLTLIATANQGSEATYESGFVIDKFPISRPNLTFSTLTVSNMSPEDSSIYLCSVVQSGNTIYFGEGSWLTVV.

A single count supports this clone. The chain combines TRBV28 with TRBJ2-1; 9 bases map to TRBD2. The CDR3 sequence is 17 residues long. With V trimmed by 2 bases and J by 10 bases, 15 bases remained unmatched. Germline CDR1 reads MDHEN; CDR2 reads SYDVKM. The CDR3 DNA reads TGTGCCAGCAGTTTACGGGGTCCGTGGCGGGAGGGGATAGAGCAGTTCTTC. Translating it yields CASSLRGPWREGIEQFF.